Listed below are T cell receptor beta chains from one sample, sequenced in a study of blood T cells in healthy people across ages. TCRdb re-called the 5' RACE reads with MiXCR, one entry per CDR3 protein. The sample includes around 1,900,000 distinct CDR3 sequences, about 39% seen only once; the top ten take around 23%. Sequencing was carried out using blood. These receptors came from a human donor in good health. Both conserved end residues are part of each CDR3. A D gene is named only where the DNA matches it firmly. Where a row states a size, it is once, few, many or the class of an expanded clone; other rows omit it.

TRBD2,TRBV7-3,-,TRBJ2-3,CASSASSGGPLADTQYF,TGTGCCAGCAGCGCATCTAGCGGGGGGCCCCTTGCAGATACGCAGTATTTT
-,TRBV7-2,-,TRBJ2-5,CASSFRGLKETQYF,TGTGCCAGCAGCTTCCGGGGCCTAAAAGAGACCCAGTACTTC
TRBD1,TRBV10-3,few,TRBJ2-1,CAISDDRARYNEQFF,TGTGCCATCAGTGACGACAGGGCTCGCTACAATGAGCAGTTCTTC
TRBD2,TRBV4-1,-,TRBJ2-1,CASSQDGDSGDGYNEQFF,TGCGCCAGCAGCCAAGATGGGGATAGCGGGGACGGGTACAATGAGCAGTTCTTC
TRBD1,TRBV5-1,few,TRBJ2-1,CASSSVRQGDEQFF,TGCGCCAGCAGCTCCGTCAGACAGGGCGATGAGCAGTTCTTC
-,TRBV6-2/TRBV6-3,-,TRBJ2-5,CASREQLQETQYF,TGTGCCAGCAGAGAACAGCTACAAGAGACCCAGTACTTC
TRBD2,TRBV20-1,few,TRBJ2-5,CSAHRTSGGLETQYF,TGCAGTGCCCACAGGACTAGCGGGGGGTTAGAGACCCAGTACTTC
-,TRBV7-2,-,TRBJ1-1,CASSSTQTNTEAFF,TGTGCCAGCAGCTCCACGCAGACGAACACTGAAGCTTTCTTT
TRBD1,TRBV24-1,-,TRBJ2-1,CATSDFPGTGKVYEQFF,TGTGCCACCAGCGATTTTCCCGGGACAGGGAAGGTCTATGAGCAGTTCTTC
TRBD1,TRBV4-3,once,TRBJ2-7,CASSQDPGRTGGYEQYF,TGCGCCAGCAGCCAAGATCCTGGTCGGACAGGGGGCTACGAGCAGTACTTC
TRBD2,TRBV20-1,many,TRBJ2-1,CSATSGGYNEQFF,TGCAGTGCTACCAGCGGGGGCTACAATGAGCAGTTCTTC
-,TRBV12-3/TRBV12-4,few,TRBJ2-5,CASSRPVQETQYF,TGTGCCAGCTCTAGGCCAGTACAAGAGACCCAGTACTTC
-,TRBV24-1,-,TRBJ2-7,CATSDSVGEAFNEQYF,TGTGCCACCAGTGATTCCGTGGGGGAGGCTTTCAACGAGCAGTACTTC
-,TRBV4-3,-,TRBJ2-3,CAGSQDPYRDKSTDTQYF,TGCGCCGGCAGCCAAGACCCATACCGGGACAAAAGCACAGATACGCAGTATTTT
-,TRBV20-1,-,TRBJ2-1,CSARVGATVEQFF,TGCAGTGCTAGAGTAGGAGCCACAGTTGAGCAGTTCTTC
TRBD1,TRBV7-2,few,TRBJ1-2,CASSLGAADRVRNGYTF,TGTGCCAGCAGCTTAGGCGCAGCAGACAGGGTGCGGAATGGCTACACCTTC
-,TRBV5-5,few,TRBJ2-1,CASSLVQGTLNEQFF,TGTGCCAGCAGCTTGGTACAAGGAACGCTCAATGAGCAGTTCTTC
-,TRBV12-3/TRBV12-4,-,TRBJ1-1,CASSSLATGTNTEAFF,TGTGCCAGCAGCTCTCTAGCGACAGGAACGAACACTGAAGCTTTCTTT
-,TRBV4-1,-,TRBJ2-5,CASRKMEGETQYF,TGCGCCAGCAGGAAAATGGAAGGGGAGACCCAGTACTTC
TRBD1,TRBV29-1,few,TRBJ2-5,CSVYDRGQETQYF,TGCAGCGTTTATGACAGGGGGCAGGAGACCCAGTACTTC
-,TRBV20-1,-,TRBJ1-1,CSARDSGGRNTEAFF,TGCAGTGCTAGAGATTCTGGGGGCAGGAACACTGAAGCTTTCTTT
-,TRBV6-5,few,TRBJ1-1,CASSYGGGGEAFF,TGTGCCAGCAGTTACGGCGGCGGGGGTGAAGCTTTCTTT
TRBD1,TRBV7-9,few,TRBJ2-7,CASSSGQGILSYEQYF,TGTGCCAGCAGCTCGGGACAGGGAATATTGTCCTACGAGCAGTACTTC
-,TRBV2,many,TRBJ2-1,CASLIGGEQFF,TGTGCCAGCTTGATTGGGGGGGAGCAGTTCTTC
TRBD1,TRBV7-2,-,TRBJ2-7,CASSEPGTGHYEQYF,TGTGCCAGCAGCGAACCCGGGACAGGTCACTACGAGCAGTACTTC
-,TRBV19,once,TRBJ1-5,CASRRGLDGQPQHF,TGTGCCAGTAGAAGGGGGTTAGATGGTCAGCCCCAGCATTTT
-,TRBV20-1,-,TRBJ2-7,CSARGRSRTYEQYF,TGCAGTGCCCGCGGACGGTCGCGTACCTACGAGCAGTACTTC
-,TRBV5-1,few,TRBJ1-3,CASSLEGRKISGNTIYF,TGCGCCAGCAGCTTGGAGGGACGCAAGATCTCTGGAAACACCATATATTTT
-,TRBV6-5,-,TRBJ1-2,CASLSGTNYGYTF,TGTGCCAGCTTATCCGGGACAAACTATGGCTACACCTTC
-,TRBV6-2/TRBV6-3,-,TRBJ2-2,CASTYVALPQANTGELFF,TGTGCCAGCACCTATGTTGCACTCCCCCAAGCGAACACCGGGGAGCTGTTTTTT
TRBD2,TRBV5-1,few,TRBJ2-3,CASSLGFLAGTDTQYF,TGCGCCAGCAGCTTGGGATTCCTAGCGGGCACAGATACGCAGTATTTT
TRBD1,TRBV7-3,-,TRBJ2-5,CASSLTYAGGRETQYF,TGTGCCAGCAGCTTAACGTACGCAGGGGGAAGAGAGACCCAGTACTTC
-,TRBV10-3,-,TRBJ2-7,CAIGSPGAYEQYF,TGTGCCATCGGTTCTCCAGGCGCCTACGAGCAGTACTTC
-,TRBV10-3,-,TRBJ2-5,CAISESGRRKETQYF,TGTGCCATCAGTGAGTCTGGCAGGCGGAAAGAGACCCAGTACTTC
-,TRBV7-3,-,TRBJ1-4,CASSSIPGTRLGKLFF,TGTGCCAGCAGCTCAATCCCAGGGACCAGGTTGGGGAAACTGTTTTTT
-,TRBV4-3,-,TRBJ2-7,CASSLTRQGGDEQYF,TGCGCCAGCAGCCTGACAAGACAGGGAGGTGACGAGCAGTACTTC
TRBD1,TRBV5-1,few,TRBJ1-1,CASRFSGTGSRGTEAFF,TGCGCCAGCAGGTTTTCCGGGACAGGGAGTAGGGGCACTGAAGCTTTCTTT